This T cell receptor (beta chain) comes out of a study of T cell responses to AZD1222 COVID-19 vaccine. Sequencing was performed with immunoSEQ multiplex PCR; in TCRdb, only in-frame clones are kept and a portion is missing. In the table there are about 140,000 clones, roughly 92% of which are singletons. Notes on the study in general: Seropositive at baseline were only a handful of AZD1222 recipients. After the peak T cell response, and only then, were repertoires sampled. Vaccine-associated CD4 TCRs ranged over spike, dominating at 160-218 and 743-854. The study reported that nearly half of spike-specific TCRs target unmutated variant regions.

About this clone: Its antigen is undetermined.

The clonotype comes from an adult in good health. The material sequenced was peripheral blood, taken on day 0 of AZD1222 vaccination.

The chain's CDR3 is CASSSRTGYGYTF. As DNA, the CDR3 is TGTGCCAGCAGTTCGCGGACAGGGTATGGCTACACCTTC. V is TRBV27 and J is TRBJ1-2, with 8 nucleotides matching TRBD1. The trim removed 4 bases at V and 5 bases at J, leaving 3 bases unmatched. The CDR3 consists of 13 residues. Germline CDR1 is MNHEY and CDR2 is SMNVEV (reference sequence).